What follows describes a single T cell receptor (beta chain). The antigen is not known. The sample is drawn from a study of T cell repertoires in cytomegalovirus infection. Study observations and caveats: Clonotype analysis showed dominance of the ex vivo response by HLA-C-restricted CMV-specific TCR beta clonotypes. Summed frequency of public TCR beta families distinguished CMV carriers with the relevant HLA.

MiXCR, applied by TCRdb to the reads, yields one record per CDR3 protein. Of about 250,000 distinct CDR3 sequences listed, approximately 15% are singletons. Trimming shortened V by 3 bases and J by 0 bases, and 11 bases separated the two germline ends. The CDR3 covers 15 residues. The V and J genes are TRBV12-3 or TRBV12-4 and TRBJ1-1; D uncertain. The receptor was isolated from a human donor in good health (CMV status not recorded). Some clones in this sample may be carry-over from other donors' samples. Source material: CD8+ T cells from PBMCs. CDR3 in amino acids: CASSFGGSLNTEAFF. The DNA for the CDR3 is TGTGCCAGCAGTTTTGGCGGATCTTTGAACACTGAAGCTTTCTTT.